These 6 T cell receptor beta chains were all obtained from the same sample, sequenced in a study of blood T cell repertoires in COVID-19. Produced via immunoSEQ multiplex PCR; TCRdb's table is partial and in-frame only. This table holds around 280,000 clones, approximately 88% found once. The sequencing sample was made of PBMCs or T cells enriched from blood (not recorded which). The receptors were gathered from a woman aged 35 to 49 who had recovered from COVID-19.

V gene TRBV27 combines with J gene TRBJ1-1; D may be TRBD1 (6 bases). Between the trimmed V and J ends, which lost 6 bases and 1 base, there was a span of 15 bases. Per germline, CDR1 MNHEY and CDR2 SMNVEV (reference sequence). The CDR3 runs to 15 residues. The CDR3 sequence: CASSLNRVWNTEAFF. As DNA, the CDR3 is TGTGCCAGCAGCCTAAACAGGGTGTGGAACACTGAAGCTTTCTTT.

In DNA, the CDR3 is TGTGCCAGCAGCTTAGGGGGACTAGCGAAGCAGTTCTTC. Protein: CASSLGGLAKQFF. The chain links TRBV7-2 to TRBJ2-1, with 10 bases matching TRBD2. The CDR3 loop spans 13 amino acids. V shed 1 base and J 11 bases; nucleotides not matched to a gene: 2. Germline V gives CDR1 SGHTA, CDR2 FQGNSA.

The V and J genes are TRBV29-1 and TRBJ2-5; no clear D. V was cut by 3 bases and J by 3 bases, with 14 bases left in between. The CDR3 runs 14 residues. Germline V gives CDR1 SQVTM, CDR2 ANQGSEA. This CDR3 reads CSVERHGLEETQYF. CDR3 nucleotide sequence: TGCAGCGTTGAGCGGCACGGCCTTGAAGAGACCCAGTACTTC.

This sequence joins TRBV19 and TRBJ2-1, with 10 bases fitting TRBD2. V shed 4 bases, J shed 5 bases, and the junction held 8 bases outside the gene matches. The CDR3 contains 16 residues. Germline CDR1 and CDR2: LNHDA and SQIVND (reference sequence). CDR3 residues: CASSKPTSGLNNEQFF. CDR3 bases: TGTGCCAGTAGTAAACCGACTAGCGGGTTGAACAATGAGCAGTTCTTC.

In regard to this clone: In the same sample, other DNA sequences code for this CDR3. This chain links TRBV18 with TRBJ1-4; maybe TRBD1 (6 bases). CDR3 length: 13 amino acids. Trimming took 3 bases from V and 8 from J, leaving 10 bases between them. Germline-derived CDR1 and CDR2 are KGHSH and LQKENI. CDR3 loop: CASSPGQGEKLFF. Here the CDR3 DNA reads TGTGCCAGCTCACCGGGACAAGGGGAAAAACTGTTTTTT.

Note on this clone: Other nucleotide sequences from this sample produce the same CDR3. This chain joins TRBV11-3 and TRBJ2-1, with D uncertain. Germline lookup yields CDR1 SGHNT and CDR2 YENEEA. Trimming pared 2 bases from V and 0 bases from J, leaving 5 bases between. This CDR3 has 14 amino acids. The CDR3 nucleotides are TGTGCCAGCAGCTTAAGGAGCTCCTACAATGAGCAGTTCTTC. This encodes CASSLRSSYNEQFF.